The T cell receptor beta chain under discussion was sequenced for a study of T cell responses to AZD1222 COVID-19 vaccine. Study-wide results and limits: The donor cohort was predominantly white British with a female majority, and clonal diversity may have been underestimated. Spike-specific TCR breadth and depth grew following two AZD1222 doses. Unmutated variant regions are reportedly targeted by nearly half of spike-specific TCRs. At baseline, seropositivity was found in only a handful of AZD1222 recipients.

The CDR3 contains 16 residues. This clone has only one observation. No antigen is known for it. The table came from immunoSEQ multiplex PCR; TCRdb's copy has only in-frame clones and leaves some out. The table records roughly 120,000 clones, roughly 90% of them present only once. The clonotype comes from an adult in good health. The specimen was peripheral blood, collected on day 0 of AZD1222 vaccination. The genes are TRBV12-2 and TRBJ2-7; TRBD2, as called in the table, went unchecked against the DNA. TRBV12-2 is labeled a pseudogene. The CDR3 DNA follows: TGTGCAAGTCGCTTAGCCCCCGCTAGCGGACCCTACGAGCAGTACTTC. Residues: CASRLAPASGPYEQYF.